A single T cell receptor beta chain is shown here with its context. Antigen specificity is unknown. The table came from immunoSEQ multiplex PCR; TCRdb's copy has only in-frame clones and leaves some out. The sample data list about 140,000 clones. This record comes from a study of T cell responses to AZD1222 COVID-19 vaccine. Study results and limitations: Donors were mostly white British, more females; clonal diversity possibly underestimated.

This sequence originates from an adult in good health. Sequenced material: peripheral blood.

The chain's CDR3 is CASSGDYEQYF. CDR3 coding DNA: TGTGCCAGCAGCGGAGACTACGAGCAGTACTTC. The chain is built from TRBV11-2 and TRBJ2-7, with no clear D. This CDR3 has 11 residues. CDR1 is SGHAT, CDR2 FQNNGV, per germline. V was clipped by 5 bases and J by 3 bases, with 5 bases between them.